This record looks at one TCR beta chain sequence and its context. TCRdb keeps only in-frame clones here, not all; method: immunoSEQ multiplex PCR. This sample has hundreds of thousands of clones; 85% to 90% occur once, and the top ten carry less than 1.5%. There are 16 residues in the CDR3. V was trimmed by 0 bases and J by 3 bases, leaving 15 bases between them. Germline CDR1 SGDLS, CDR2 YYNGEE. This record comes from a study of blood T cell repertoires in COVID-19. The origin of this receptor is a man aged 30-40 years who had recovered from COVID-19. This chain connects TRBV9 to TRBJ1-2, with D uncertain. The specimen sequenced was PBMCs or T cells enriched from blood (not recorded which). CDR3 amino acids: CASSVGAEVRDYGYTF. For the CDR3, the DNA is TGTGCCAGCAGCGTAGGAGCGGAGGTTAGGGACTATGGCTACACCTTC.